This T cell receptor (beta chain) emerged from a study of response to subunit inactivated influenza vaccine. Overall study findings and caveats: Authors suggested each seasonal flu vaccination may recruit only limited numbers of new T cells.

For this clonotype: Its antigen remains unknown.

This CDR3 contains 15 residues. Germline lookup yields CDR1 MNHEY and CDR2 SVGAGI. Between the trimmed V and J ends, which lost 0 bases and 5 bases, there was a span of 14 bases. TCRdb reprocessed the RT-PCR reads with MiXCR, giving one entry per CDR3 protein. Counted here are hundreds of thousands of distinct CDR3 sequences, 12% occurring once; the ten biggest clones make up approximately 8.4%. The sequences come from non-naive T cells sorted from PBMCs, collected roughly 2 weeks before vaccination. The chain is built from TRBV6-5 and TRBJ2-7; unclear D gene. The TCR comes from a man aged 50-59 years who received an inactivated influenza vaccine. CDR3 nucleotide sequence: TGTGCCAGCAGTTACTCTAGCAGTCGGGCGGACGAGCAGTACTTC. It codes for CASSYSSSRADEQYF.